This T cell receptor (beta chain) appears in the sequencing data of a study of patients and donors after allogeneic stem cell transplantation. TCRdb used MiXCR to reprocess the RT-PCR reads, holding one entry per CDR3 protein. In the table there are about a million distinct CDR3 sequences, roughly 18% of which are singletons. Germline V gene sequence: CDR1 MNHNS, CDR2 SASEGT. The CDR3 loop spans 14 amino acids. Germline trimming cut 7 bases from V and 0 bases from J; bases unmatched to any gene: 3. This receptor was obtained from a human donor who was either an allogeneic HSCT recipient or a stem cell or donor lymphocyte infusion donor (not recorded which). It is not recorded whose cells these are; they may come from a transplant donor. The sample comprised blood, either unsorted or a sorted T cell fraction (not recorded which). V is TRBV6-1 and J is TRBJ1-2; the match to TRBD1 covers 9 bases. The CDR3 DNA follows: TGTGCCAGCACCCGGGACAGGGCTAACTATGGCTACACCTTC. It is translated as CASTRDRANYGYTF.